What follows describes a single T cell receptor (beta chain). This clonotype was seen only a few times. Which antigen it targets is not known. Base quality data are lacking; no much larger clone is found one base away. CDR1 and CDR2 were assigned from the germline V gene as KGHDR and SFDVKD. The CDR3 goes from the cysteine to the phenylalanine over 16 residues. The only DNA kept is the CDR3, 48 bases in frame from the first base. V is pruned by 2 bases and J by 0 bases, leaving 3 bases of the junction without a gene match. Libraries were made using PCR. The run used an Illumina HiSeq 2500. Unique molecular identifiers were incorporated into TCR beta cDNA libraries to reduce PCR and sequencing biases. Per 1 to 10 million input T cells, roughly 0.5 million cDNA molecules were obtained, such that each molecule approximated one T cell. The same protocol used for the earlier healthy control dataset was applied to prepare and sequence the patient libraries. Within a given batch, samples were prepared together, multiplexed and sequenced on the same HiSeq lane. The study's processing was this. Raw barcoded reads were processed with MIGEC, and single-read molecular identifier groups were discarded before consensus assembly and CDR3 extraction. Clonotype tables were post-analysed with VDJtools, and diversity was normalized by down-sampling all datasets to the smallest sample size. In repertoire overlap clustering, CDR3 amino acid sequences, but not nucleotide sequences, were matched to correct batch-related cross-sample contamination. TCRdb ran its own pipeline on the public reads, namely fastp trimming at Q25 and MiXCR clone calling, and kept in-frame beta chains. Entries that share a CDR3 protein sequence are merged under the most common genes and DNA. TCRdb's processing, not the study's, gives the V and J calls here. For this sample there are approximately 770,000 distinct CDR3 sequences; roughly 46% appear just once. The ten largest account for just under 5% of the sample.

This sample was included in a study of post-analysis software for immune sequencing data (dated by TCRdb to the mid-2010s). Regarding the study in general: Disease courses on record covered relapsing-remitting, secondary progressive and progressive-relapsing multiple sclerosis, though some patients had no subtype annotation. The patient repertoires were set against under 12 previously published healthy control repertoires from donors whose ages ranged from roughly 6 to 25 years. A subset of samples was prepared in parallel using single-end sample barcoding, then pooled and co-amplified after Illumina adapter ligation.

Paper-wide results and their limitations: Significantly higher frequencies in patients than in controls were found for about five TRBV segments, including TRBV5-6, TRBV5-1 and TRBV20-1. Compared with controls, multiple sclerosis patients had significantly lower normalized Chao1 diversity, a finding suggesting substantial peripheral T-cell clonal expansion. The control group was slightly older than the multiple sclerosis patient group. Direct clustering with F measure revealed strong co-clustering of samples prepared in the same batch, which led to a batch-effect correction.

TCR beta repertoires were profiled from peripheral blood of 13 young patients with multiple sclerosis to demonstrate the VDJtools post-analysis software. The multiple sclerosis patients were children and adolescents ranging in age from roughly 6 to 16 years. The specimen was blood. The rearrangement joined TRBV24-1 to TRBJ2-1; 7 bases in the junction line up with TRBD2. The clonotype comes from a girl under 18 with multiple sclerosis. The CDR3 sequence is CATSDSLAVSYNEQFF. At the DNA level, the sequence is TGTGCCACCAGTGATTCGCTAGCGGTCTCCTACAATGAGCAGTTCTTC.